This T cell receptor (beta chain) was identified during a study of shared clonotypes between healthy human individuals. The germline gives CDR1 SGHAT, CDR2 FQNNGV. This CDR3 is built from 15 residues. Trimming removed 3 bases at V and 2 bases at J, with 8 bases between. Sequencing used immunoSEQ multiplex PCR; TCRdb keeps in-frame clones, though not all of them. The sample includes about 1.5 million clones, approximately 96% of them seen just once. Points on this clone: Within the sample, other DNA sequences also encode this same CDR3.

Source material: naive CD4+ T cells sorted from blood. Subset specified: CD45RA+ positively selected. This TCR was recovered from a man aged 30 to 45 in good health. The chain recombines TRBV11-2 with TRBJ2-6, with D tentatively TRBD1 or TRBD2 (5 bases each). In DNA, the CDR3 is TGTGCCAGCAGCTTGGGACGGACTGGGGCCAACGTCCTGACTTTC. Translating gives CASSLGRTGANVLTF.